This TCR beta chain was documented in a study of blood T cell repertoires in COVID-19. At the level of the study: Sources were T cells, B-cell-depleted T cells, or PBMCs; the material itself was cDNA or gDNA.

In the authors' methods: Researchers report that nucleated cell counts were estimated from reference gene primer amplification. TCRdb's table, derived via immunoSEQ multiplex PCR, lists solely in-frame clones and lacks some. The DNA gave D and trimming, while V, J and clone size come from that table. The sample records around 400,000 clones, around 87% being singletons. The CDR3 has 15 amino acids. Per germline, CDR1 SGHRS and CDR2 YFSETQ. Trimming removed 4 bases at V and 11 bases at J, with 24 bases between. During active infection, Seattle patients enrolled and were then monitored through disease. The sequencing sample was made of peripheral blood. The source of this sequence is a woman aged 55-70 years with COVID-19, enrolled during active disease. The rearrangement uses TRBV5-1 and TRBJ1-2, with D possibly matching TRBD1 (5 bases). CDR3 sequence reads: CASSIGDWEQSRYTF. The CDR3 DNA follows: TGCGCCAGCAGCATAGGGGACTGGGAACAGAGTCGGTACACCTTC.